This is a list of T cell receptor beta chains from one sample in a study of blood T cell repertoires in COVID-19. The repertoire was sequenced with immunoSEQ multiplex PCR; TCRdb's copy has only in-frame clones and lacks some. Of some 240,000 clones detected, about 90% appear once; the ten largest clones hold 2.1%. The sequencing sample was made of peripheral blood. These receptors came from a woman aged 55-75 years with COVID-19, enrolled during active disease. Both conserved end residues are part of each CDR3. Fields, in order: CDR3 protein, CDR3 DNA, J gene, D gene, clone size, V gene. A D gene is named only where the DNA matches it firmly. Clone size is not always given. Where it is, it says once, few, many or a class for expanded clones.

CDR3aa: CASSLGTEETQYF
CDR3nt: TGTGCCAGCAGCCTAGGGACAGAAGAGACCCAGTACTTC
j_gene: TRBJ2-5
d_gene: TRBD1
abundance: .
v_gene: TRBV7-3

CDR3aa: CASREGQGAWSTEAFF
CDR3nt: TGTGCCAGCAGGGAAGGACAGGGGGCTTGGAGCACTGAAGCTTTCTTT
j_gene: TRBJ1-1
d_gene: TRBD1
abundance: .
v_gene: TRBV6-1

CDR3aa: CASSLPRGRGNTDTQYF
CDR3nt: TGTGCCAGCAGCTTACCGCGGGGGAGGGGCAACACAGATACGCAGTATTTT
j_gene: TRBJ2-3
d_gene: TRBD2
abundance: once
v_gene: TRBV11-2

CDR3aa: CASSLIRQGRKGYTF
CDR3nt: TGTGCCAGCAGTTTAATCCGGCAGGGCAGGAAGGGCTACACCTTC
j_gene: TRBJ1-2
d_gene: .
abundance: .
v_gene: TRBV27

CDR3aa: CASSKQGNYGYTF
CDR3nt: TGTGCCAGCAGTAAACAGGGGAACTATGGCTACACCTTC
j_gene: TRBJ1-2
d_gene: TRBD1
abundance: .
v_gene: TRBV5-6

CDR3aa: CASSSTPDNSPLHF
CDR3nt: TGTGCCAGCAGCTCGACACCTGATAATTCACCCCTCCACTTT
j_gene: TRBJ1-6
d_gene: .
abundance: .
v_gene: TRBV6-2/TRBV6-3

CDR3aa: CASSLSFPGANVLTF
CDR3nt: TGTGCCAGCAGCTTATCCTTTCCTGGGGCCAACGTCCTGACTTTC
j_gene: TRBJ2-6
d_gene: .
abundance: once
v_gene: TRBV27

CDR3aa: CASSPTGGGNTIYF
CDR3nt: TGTGCCAGCAGCCCCACAGGGGGTGGAAACACCATATATTTT
j_gene: TRBJ1-3
d_gene: TRBD1
abundance: once
v_gene: TRBV7-9

CDR3aa: CAISPGRDYEQYF
CDR3nt: TGTGCCATCAGTCCCGGGAGAGACTACGAGCAGTACTTC
j_gene: TRBJ2-7
d_gene: .
abundance: .
v_gene: TRBV10-3

CDR3aa: CASRLTGSQPQHF
CDR3nt: TGTGCCAGCAGACTCACAGGGTCACAGCCCCAGCATTTT
j_gene: TRBJ1-5
d_gene: .
abundance: once
v_gene: TRBV12-3/TRBV12-4

CDR3aa: CAWSDGSSYNEQFF
CDR3nt: TGTGCCTGGAGTGACGGGAGCTCCTACAATGAGCAGTTCTTC
j_gene: TRBJ2-1
d_gene: .
abundance: .
v_gene: TRBV30

CDR3aa: CASSQEWYKAGRSGNTIYF
CDR3nt: TGTGCCAGCAGCCAAGAGTGGTACAAGGCAGGCCGTTCTGGAAACACCATATATTTT
j_gene: TRBJ1-3
d_gene: .
abundance: .
v_gene: TRBV4-2

CDR3aa: CASSPPGGSNQPQHF
CDR3nt: TGTGCCAGCTCACCACCGGGGGGTAGCAATCAGCCCCAGCATTTT
j_gene: TRBJ1-5
d_gene: .
abundance: .
v_gene: TRBV18

CDR3aa: CASSNPSGVANTGELFF
CDR3nt: TGCGCCAGCAGCAACCCTAGCGGGGTGGCGAACACCGGGGAGCTGTTTTTT
j_gene: TRBJ2-2
d_gene: TRBD2
abundance: .
v_gene: TRBV4-1

CDR3aa: CASSATGGSYEQYF
CDR3nt: TGTGCCAGCAGCGCCACAGGGGGTTCCTACGAGCAGTACTTC
j_gene: TRBJ2-7
d_gene: TRBD1
abundance: once
v_gene: TRBV7-3

CDR3aa: CASSLPQEFTEAFF
CDR3nt: TGTGCCAGTAGCCTCCCCCAGGAATTTACTGAAGCTTTCTTT
j_gene: TRBJ1-1
d_gene: .
abundance: .
v_gene: TRBV19

CDR3aa: CASRRQNTEAFF
CDR3nt: TGTGCCAGCAGACGACAGAACACTGAAGCTTTCTTT
j_gene: TRBJ1-1
d_gene: .
abundance: .
v_gene: TRBV6-5

CDR3aa: CASRAAETQYF
CDR3nt: TGCGCCAGCAGAGCCGCGGAGACCCAGTACTTC
j_gene: TRBJ2-5
d_gene: .
abundance: .
v_gene: TRBV5-1

CDR3aa: CASSSPGGGHDQPQHF
CDR3nt: TGTGCCAGCAGTTCCCCTGGGGGGGGCCATGATCAGCCCCAGCATTTT
j_gene: TRBJ1-5
d_gene: .
abundance: few
v_gene: TRBV6-5

CDR3aa: CASSRTGTGGSGTEAFF
CDR3nt: TGTGCCAGCAGCCGCACCGGGACAGGGGGCTCGGGCACTGAAGCTTTCTTT
j_gene: TRBJ1-1
d_gene: TRBD1
abundance: few
v_gene: TRBV11-3

CDR3aa: CASKRTGFDEQYF
CDR3nt: TGTGCCAGCAAGAGGACAGGGTTCGACGAGCAGTACTTC
j_gene: TRBJ2-7
d_gene: TRBD1
abundance: .
v_gene: TRBV6-5

CDR3aa: CATSDLGTGGSGELFF
CDR3nt: TGTGCCACCAGTGATTTGGGGACAGGAGGGTCCGGGGAGCTGTTTTTT
j_gene: TRBJ2-2
d_gene: TRBD1
abundance: .
v_gene: TRBV24-1

CDR3aa: CASSVGTSGGPPSTDTQYF
CDR3nt: TGCGCCAGCAGCGTCGGGACTAGCGGGGGGCCCCCTAGCACAGATACGCAGTATTTT
j_gene: TRBJ2-3
d_gene: TRBD2
abundance: .
v_gene: TRBV5-1

CDR3aa: CASSYRAGGAGEQYF
CDR3nt: TGCGCCAGCAGCTACCGCGCAGGGGGCGCGGGGGAGCAGTACTTC
j_gene: TRBJ2-7
d_gene: TRBD1
abundance: once
v_gene: TRBV5-1

CDR3aa: CASSPRTGENTEAFF
CDR3nt: TGTGCCAGCAGCCCAAGGACAGGGGAAAACACTGAAGCTTTCTTT
j_gene: TRBJ1-1
d_gene: TRBD1
abundance: .
v_gene: TRBV7-8

CDR3aa: CASSRDRGSGNTIYF
CDR3nt: TGTGCCAGTAGTCGGGACAGGGGGTCTGGAAACACCATATATTTT
j_gene: TRBJ1-3
d_gene: TRBD1
abundance: .
v_gene: TRBV19

CDR3aa: CASRGSTTRLSYTF
CDR3nt: TGTGCCAGCCGGGGGAGCACTACGAGATTAAGCTACACCTTC
j_gene: TRBJ1-2
d_gene: .
abundance: .
v_gene: TRBV6-5

CDR3aa: CASSVGPGEGYTF
CDR3nt: TGTGCCAGCAGCGTAGGTCCAGGGGAGGGCTACACCTTC
j_gene: TRBJ1-2
d_gene: .
abundance: once
v_gene: TRBV9

CDR3aa: CSARDSRLQHF
CDR3nt: TGCAGTGCTAGAGACAGCCGACTCCAGCATTTT
j_gene: TRBJ1-5
d_gene: .
abundance: .
v_gene: TRBV20-1

CDR3aa: CASSSTGTVNIQYF
CDR3nt: TGTGCCAGCAGCTCCACAGGGACAGTAAACATTCAGTACTTC
j_gene: TRBJ2-4
d_gene: TRBD1
abundance: .
v_gene: TRBV2

CDR3aa: CASSLTGQAGNSPLHF
CDR3nt: TGTGCCAGCAGCTTGACCGGACAGGCGGGCAATTCACCCCTCCACTTT
j_gene: TRBJ1-6
d_gene: TRBD1
abundance: few
v_gene: TRBV5-6

CDR3aa: CASSESVGAGSPLHF
CDR3nt: TGTGCCAGCAGTGAATCGGTAGGGGCAGGTTCACCCCTCCACTTT
j_gene: TRBJ1-6
d_gene: .
abundance: .
v_gene: TRBV25-1

CDR3aa: CASRRQARNTEAFF
CDR3nt: TGTGCCAGCCGTAGACAGGCTAGAAACACTGAAGCTTTCTTT
j_gene: TRBJ1-1
d_gene: .
abundance: .
v_gene: TRBV6-6

CDR3aa: CASSTDRVAGELFF
CDR3nt: TGCGCCAGCAGCACAGACAGGGTAGCCGGGGAGCTGTTTTTT
j_gene: TRBJ2-2
d_gene: TRBD1
abundance: .
v_gene: TRBV4-1

CDR3aa: CASSQDVAGGYTF
CDR3nt: TGCGCCAGCAGCCAAGATGTAGCGGGTGGCTACACCTTC
j_gene: TRBJ1-2
d_gene: .
abundance: .
v_gene: TRBV4-3

CDR3aa: CASSQDEGTVNTEAFF
CDR3nt: TGCGCCAGCAGCCAAGATGAAGGGACAGTGAACACTGAAGCTTTCTTT
j_gene: TRBJ1-1
d_gene: TRBD1
abundance: few
v_gene: TRBV4-3

CDR3aa: CASSFRTGGLLFF
CDR3nt: TGTGCCAGCAGTTTTCGGACAGGGGGCCTATTGTTCTTC
j_gene: TRBJ2-1
d_gene: TRBD1
abundance: .
v_gene: TRBV6-2/TRBV6-3

CDR3aa: CASRDRSSGNTIYF
CDR3nt: TGTGCCAGTAGGGACAGGAGCTCTGGAAACACCATATATTTT
j_gene: TRBJ1-3
d_gene: TRBD1
abundance: .
v_gene: TRBV19

CDR3aa: CASSLDRASSYGYTF
CDR3nt: TGTGCCAGCAGCTTGGACAGGGCCTCTAGCTATGGCTACACCTTC
j_gene: TRBJ1-2
d_gene: .
abundance: .
v_gene: TRBV5-5

CDR3aa: CSVQMNTEAFF
CDR3nt: TGCAGCGTTCAGATGAACACTGAAGCTTTCTTT
j_gene: TRBJ1-1
d_gene: .
abundance: .
v_gene: TRBV29-1